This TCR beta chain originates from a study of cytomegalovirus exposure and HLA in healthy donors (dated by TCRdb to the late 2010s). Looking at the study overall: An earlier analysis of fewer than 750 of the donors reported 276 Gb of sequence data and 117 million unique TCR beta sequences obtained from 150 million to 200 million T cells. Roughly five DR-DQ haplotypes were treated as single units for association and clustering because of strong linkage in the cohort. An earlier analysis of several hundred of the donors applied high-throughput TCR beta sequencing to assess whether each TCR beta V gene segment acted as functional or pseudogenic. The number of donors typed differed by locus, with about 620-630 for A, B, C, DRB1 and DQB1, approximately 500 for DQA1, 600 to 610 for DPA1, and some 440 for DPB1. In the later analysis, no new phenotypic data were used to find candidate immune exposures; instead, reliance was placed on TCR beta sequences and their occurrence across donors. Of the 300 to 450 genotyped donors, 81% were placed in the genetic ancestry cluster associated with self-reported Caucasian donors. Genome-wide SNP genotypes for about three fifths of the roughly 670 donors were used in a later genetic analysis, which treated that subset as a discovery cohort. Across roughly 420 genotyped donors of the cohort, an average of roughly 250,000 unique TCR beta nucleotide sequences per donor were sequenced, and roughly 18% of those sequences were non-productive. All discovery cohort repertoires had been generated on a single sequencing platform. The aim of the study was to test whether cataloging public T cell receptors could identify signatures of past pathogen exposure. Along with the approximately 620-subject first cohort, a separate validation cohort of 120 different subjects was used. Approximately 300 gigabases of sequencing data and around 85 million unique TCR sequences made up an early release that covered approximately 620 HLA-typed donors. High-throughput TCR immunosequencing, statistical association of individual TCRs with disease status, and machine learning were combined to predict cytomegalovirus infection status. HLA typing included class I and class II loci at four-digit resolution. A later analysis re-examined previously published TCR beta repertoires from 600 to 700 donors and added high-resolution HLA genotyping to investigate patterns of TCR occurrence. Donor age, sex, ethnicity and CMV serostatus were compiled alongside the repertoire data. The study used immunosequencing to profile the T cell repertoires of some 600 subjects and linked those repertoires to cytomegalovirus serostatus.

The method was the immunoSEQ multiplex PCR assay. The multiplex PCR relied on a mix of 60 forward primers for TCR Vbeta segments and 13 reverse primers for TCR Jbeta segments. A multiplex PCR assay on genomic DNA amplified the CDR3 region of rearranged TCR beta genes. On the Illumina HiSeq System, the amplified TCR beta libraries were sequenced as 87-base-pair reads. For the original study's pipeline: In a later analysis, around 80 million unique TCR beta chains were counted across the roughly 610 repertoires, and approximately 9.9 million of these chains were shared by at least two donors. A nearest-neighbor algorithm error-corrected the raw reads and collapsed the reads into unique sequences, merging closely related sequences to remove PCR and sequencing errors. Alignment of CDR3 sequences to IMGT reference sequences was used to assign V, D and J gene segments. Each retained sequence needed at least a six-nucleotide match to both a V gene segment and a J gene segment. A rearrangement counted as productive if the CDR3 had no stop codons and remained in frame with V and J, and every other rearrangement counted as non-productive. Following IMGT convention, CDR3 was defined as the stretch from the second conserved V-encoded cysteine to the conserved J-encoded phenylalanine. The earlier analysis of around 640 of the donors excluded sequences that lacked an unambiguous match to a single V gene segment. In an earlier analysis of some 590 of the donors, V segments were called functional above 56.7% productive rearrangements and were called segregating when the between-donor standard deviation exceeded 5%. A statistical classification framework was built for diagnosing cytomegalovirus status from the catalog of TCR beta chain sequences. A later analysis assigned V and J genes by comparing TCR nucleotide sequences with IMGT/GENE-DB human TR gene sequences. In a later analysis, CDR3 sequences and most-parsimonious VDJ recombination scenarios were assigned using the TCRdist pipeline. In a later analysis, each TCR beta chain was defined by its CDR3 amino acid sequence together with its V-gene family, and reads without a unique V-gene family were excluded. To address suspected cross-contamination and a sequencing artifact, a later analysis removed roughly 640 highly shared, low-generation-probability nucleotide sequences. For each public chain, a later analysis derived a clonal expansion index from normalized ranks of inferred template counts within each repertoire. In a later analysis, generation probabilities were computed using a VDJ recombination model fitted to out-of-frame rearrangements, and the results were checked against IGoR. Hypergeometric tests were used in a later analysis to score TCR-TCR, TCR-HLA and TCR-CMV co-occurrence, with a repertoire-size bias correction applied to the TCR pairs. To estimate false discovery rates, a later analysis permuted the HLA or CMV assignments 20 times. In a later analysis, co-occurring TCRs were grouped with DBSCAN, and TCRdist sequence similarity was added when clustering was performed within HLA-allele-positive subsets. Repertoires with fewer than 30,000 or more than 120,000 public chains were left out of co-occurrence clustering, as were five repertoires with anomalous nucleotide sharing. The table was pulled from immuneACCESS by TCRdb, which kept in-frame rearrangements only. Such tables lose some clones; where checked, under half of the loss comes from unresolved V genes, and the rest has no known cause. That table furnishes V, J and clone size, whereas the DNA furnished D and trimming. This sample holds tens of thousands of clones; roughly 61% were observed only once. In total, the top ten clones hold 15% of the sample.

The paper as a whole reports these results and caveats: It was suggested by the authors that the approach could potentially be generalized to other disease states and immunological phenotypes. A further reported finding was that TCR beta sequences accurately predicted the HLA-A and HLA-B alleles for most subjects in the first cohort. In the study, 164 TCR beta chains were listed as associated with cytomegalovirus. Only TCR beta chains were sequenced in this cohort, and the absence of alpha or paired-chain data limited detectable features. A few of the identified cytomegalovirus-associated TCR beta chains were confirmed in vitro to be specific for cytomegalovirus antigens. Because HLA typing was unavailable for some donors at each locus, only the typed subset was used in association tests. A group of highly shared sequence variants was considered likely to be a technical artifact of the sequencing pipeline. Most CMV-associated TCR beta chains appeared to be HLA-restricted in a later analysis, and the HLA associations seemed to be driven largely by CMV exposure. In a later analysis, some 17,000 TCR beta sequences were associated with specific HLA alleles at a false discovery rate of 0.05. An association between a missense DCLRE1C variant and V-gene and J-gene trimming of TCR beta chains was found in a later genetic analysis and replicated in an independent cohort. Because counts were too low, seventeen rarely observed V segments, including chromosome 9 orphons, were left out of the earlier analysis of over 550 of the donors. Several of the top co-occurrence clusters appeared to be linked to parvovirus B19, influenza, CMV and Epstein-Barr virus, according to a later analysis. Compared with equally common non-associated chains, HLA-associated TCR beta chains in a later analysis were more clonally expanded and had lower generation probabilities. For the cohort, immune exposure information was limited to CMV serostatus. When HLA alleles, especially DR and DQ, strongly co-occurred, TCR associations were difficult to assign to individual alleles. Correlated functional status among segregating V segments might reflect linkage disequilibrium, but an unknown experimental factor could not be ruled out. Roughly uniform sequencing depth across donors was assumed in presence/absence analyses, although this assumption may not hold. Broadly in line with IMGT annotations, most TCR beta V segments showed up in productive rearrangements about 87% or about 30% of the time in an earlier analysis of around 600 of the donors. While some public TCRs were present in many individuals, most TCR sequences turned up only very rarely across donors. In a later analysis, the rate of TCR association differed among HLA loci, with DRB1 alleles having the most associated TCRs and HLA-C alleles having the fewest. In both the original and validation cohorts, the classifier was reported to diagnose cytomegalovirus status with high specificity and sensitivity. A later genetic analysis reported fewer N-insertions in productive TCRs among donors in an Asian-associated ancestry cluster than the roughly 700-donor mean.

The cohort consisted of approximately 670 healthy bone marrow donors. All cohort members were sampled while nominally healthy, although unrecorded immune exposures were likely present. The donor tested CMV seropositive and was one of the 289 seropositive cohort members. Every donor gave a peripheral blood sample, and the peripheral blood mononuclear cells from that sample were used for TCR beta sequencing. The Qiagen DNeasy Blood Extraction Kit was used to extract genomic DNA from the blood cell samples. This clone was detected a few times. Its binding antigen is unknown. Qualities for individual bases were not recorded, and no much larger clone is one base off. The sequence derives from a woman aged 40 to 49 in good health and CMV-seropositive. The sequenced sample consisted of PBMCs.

In nucleotide form, the sequence is TGCGCCAGCAGCTTTGTTGACGGGGAGAGCTCCTACAATGAGCAGTTCTTC. Its translation reads: CASSFVDGESSYNEQFF. The chain is made from TRBV5-1 and TRBJ2-1; TRBD2 might be the D gene, on 5 matching bases. The CDR3 spans 17 residues, from the cysteine through the phenylalanine. Kept here is only the CDR3 DNA, which spans 51 bases and is read in frame from base 1. V gives up 2 bases and J gives up 0 bases, and the segment between their germline ends measures 15 bases. According to the germline V gene, CDR1 reads SGHRS and CDR2 reads YFSETQ.